This TCR beta chain derives from a study of shared clonotypes between healthy human individuals (dated by TCRdb to 2020 to 2022). For the study in its entirety: Three men and a couple of women, aged 18 to 49 years, made up the cohort. Leukapheresis yielded between about 0.94 and 10 billion PBMCs per donor. For each donor, three plates each were used for CD4 naive and CD4 memory, two plates were used for CD8 naive, and one plate was used for CD8 memory. To estimate repertoire size and how much clonotype sharing occurs between individuals, the study deeply sequenced the blood TCR repertoires of 4 to 6 healthy adults. Libraries were prepared and TCR repertoires were sequenced by different laboratories using diverse techniques, in order to increase sequencing depth and limit assay-specific biases.

About this clone: It has no known antigen specificity. Base qualities are missing; no much larger clone stands one base away.

TCR CDR3 regions were amplified from genomic DNA by multiplex PCR using the deep immunoSEQ assay. Genomic DNA extracted from each cell subset was distributed evenly over all wells of several immunoSEQ 96-well plates, and each plate served as one replicate. Each replicate PCR for sorted subsets received about 0.2 ug genomic DNA, equal to around 32,000 T cell genomes. Purified libraries were measured with a Qubit 3.0 fluorometer, size-checked on a Bioanalyzer 2100, and measured again with the KAPA Library Quantification kit. Every immunoSEQ 96-well plate was sequenced on a dedicated single-read 150-cycle Illumina NextSeq 550 flow cell. Under the source paper's analysis protocol: Because the immunoSEQ output included only junctional sequences and no quality scores, the filtering could not be the same as the filtering used for full-length reads. Sequences were annotated with PyIR, a Python wrapper for IgBLAST v1.9, using IMGT germline references to assign V/J genes and CDR3. Reads with weak V/J assignments (E-value above 1e-6), missing CDR3, stop codons, out-of-frame junctions, or ambiguous translated residues were removed. A V3J clonotype was defined by an identical inferred V gene, J gene, and CDR3 amino acid sequence. To compute the percentage overlap between repertoires, the number of shared unique clonotypes was divided by the size of the smaller repertoire. Richness of each repertoire was evaluated using RTK rarefaction, the Chao1 estimator, and Recon v2.1 estimates of unobserved clonotypes. Generation probabilities were computed with OLGA for all TCRbeta clonotypes obtained by the gDNA method from a few donors. In its TCRdb copy, this immuneACCESS table keeps in-frame sequences only and misses some clones. Where compared with another copy, unresolved V genes explain less than half of these, and the others have no known cause. V and J calls and clone size come straight from that table; D and trimming were deduced from the DNA. The sample table contains some 650,000 clones; only one count was recorded for 95% to 98% of them. The ten largest clones capture approximately 0.057% of the sample.

The donors were healthy, HIV-negative adults who had no recently reported acute infections or vaccinations. Every donor was a Caucasian adult living in Nashville, Tennessee, USA. Magnetic negative selection was used to enrich CD4+ T cells, after which naive cells were positively selected on CD45RA and the negative fraction became the memory subset. Blood was obtained by leukapheresis, after which PBMCs were separated by Ficoll-Histopaque density gradient centrifugation and cryopreserved in liquid nitrogen vapor phase. Purity and quantity of every magnetically sorted T cell population were checked by analytical flow cytometry. Genomic DNA was isolated from every sorted fraction and measured by UV absorbance on a Nanodrop 2000c. General conclusions and limits of the study: Across four donors, approximately 4.6% of naive CD4, approximately 3.6% of naive CD8, roughly 2.2% of memory CD4, and about 0.44% of memory CD8 clonotypes were shared. Based on pairwise subsampling, the degree of clonotype sharing among donors was expected to be affected by sequencing depth. Sampling was limited to blood, and TCR repertoires in tissue likely differ from TCR repertoires in blood. The genetic and exposure-history diversity represented was limited by the small number of donors. Incomplete sequencing was indicated by rarefaction of sorted-subset datasets, despite the large sequencing depth. Naive subsets generally had larger estimated clonotype richness than memory subsets. Compared with non-shared clonotypes, clonotypes shared by all four sorted-subset donors had higher generation probabilities.

CDR3 length: 15 amino acids, cysteine to phenylalanine. This entry keeps only the CDR3 DNA: 45 bases, framed from base 1. The V and J ends are trimmed by 3 bases and 1 base, leaving 10 bases between them. From a lookup of the germline V gene (reference sequence), CDR1 and CDR2 are LNHDA and SQIVND. This receptor was identified in a woman in her 30s in good health. Sequencing input: naive CD4+ T cells sorted from blood. The cell subset or site label on this specimen signifies: CD45RA+ positively selected. The rearrangement joined TRBV19 to TRBJ1-5; the D gene remains uncertain. The CDR3 reads as follows: CASSMALQSNQPQHF. The DNA sequence reads TGTGCCAGTAGTATGGCGCTCCAGAGCAATCAGCCCCAGCATTTT.